The present entry profiles one TCR beta chain with its context. Germline V gene sequence: CDR1 LGHDT, CDR2 YNNKEL (reference sequence). Trimming stripped 4 bases from V and 0 bases from J, with 7 bases between. CDR3 length equals 14 residues. The data originate from a study of blood T cell repertoires in COVID-19. Study background: Samples came from the United States, Italy and Spain, spanning acute and convalescent COVID-19. PBMCs, B-cell-depleted T cells, or T cells provided the cDNA or gDNA that made up the material.

As processed by the authors: Estimated nucleated cell counts came from reference gene primer amplification. Here immunoSEQ multiplex PCR was the method, and the copy in TCRdb shows in-frame clones only, minus some. V, J and clone size reflect that table, while D and trimming were determined from the DNA. The sample gives 52,000 or so clones, around 78% of which show up once; under 5% is in the top ten. This chain uses TRBV3-1 (or the pseudogene TRBV3-2) with TRBJ1-3; D is unresolved. The sequence was obtained from a human donor in a cohort sampled during active COVID-19. The sequencing input was peripheral blood. CDR3 coding DNA: TGTGCCAGCAGCCGTACGGTCTCTGGAAACACCATATATTTT. Amino acid sequence: CASSRTVSGNTIYF.